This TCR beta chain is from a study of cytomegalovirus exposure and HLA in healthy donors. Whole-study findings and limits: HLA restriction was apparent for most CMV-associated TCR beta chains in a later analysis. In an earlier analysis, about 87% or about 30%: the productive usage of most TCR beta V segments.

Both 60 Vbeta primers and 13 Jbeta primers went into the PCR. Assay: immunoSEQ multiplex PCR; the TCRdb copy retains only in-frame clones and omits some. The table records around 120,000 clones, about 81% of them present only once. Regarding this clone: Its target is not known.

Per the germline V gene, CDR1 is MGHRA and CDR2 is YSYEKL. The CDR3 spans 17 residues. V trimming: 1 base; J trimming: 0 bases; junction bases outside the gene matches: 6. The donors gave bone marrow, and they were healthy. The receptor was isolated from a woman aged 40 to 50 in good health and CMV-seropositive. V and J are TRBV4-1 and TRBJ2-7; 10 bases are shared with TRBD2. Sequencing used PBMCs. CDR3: CASSQVGLAGVSYEQYF. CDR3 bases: TGCGCCAGCAGCCAAGTGGGCCTAGCGGGAGTCTCCTACGAGCAGTACTTC.